Listed here are 3 T cell receptor beta chains from one sample, sequenced in a study of T cell responses to AZD1222 COVID-19 vaccine. Using immunoSEQ multiplex PCR, the repertoire was profiled, and TCRdb retains in-frame clones only, with some absent. The table records about 100,000 clones, around 89% of them present only once. The sequenced sample was peripheral blood, obtained on day 0 of AZD1222 vaccination. Source of these receptors: an adult in good health.

The CDR3 sequence: CASSLVGYNEQFF. The CDR3 region has the DNA TGTGCCAGCAGCTTAGTCGGATACAATGAGCAGTTCTTC. The J gene is TRBJ2-1, the V gene TRBV11-2; D not certain. Trimming cost V 1 base and J 4 bases, with 5 bases left between them. Germline CDR1 SGHAT, CDR2 FQNNGV. The CDR3 loop spans 13 amino acids.

This CDR3 reads CATSQGGTPDGYTF. CDR3 bases: TGTGCCACCAGTCAAGGGGGCACGCCTGATGGCTACACCTTC. V is TRBV15 and J is TRBJ1-2; TRBD1 aligns across 7 bases. The germline gives CDR1 LNHNV, CDR2 YYDKDF (reference sequence). The CDR3 runs 14 residues. V was pared by 6 bases and J by 6 bases, with 10 bases of the junction left unmatched.

The rearrangement links TRBV5-1 to TRBJ1-1, with D possibly being TRBD1 (5 bases). V was trimmed by 2 bases and J by 4 bases, leaving 9 bases between them. The CDR3 runs 13 residues. The germline V gene has CDR1 SGHRS and CDR2 YFSETQ. The CDR3 is CASSFGGRTEAFF. CDR3 sequence (DNA): TGCGCCAGCAGCTTTGGGGGTCGCACTGAAGCTTTCTTT.